The 30 T cell receptor beta chains below were found in one sample sequenced in a study of cytomegalovirus exposure and HLA in healthy donors. The PCR had 60 Vbeta and 13 Jbeta primers. Sequencing was performed with immunoSEQ multiplex PCR; in TCRdb, only in-frame clones are kept and a portion is missing. Its table records 70,000 to 100,000 clones. The sample was PBMCs. The receptors originated from a girl aged 10 to 17 in good health and CMV-seropositive.

The chain has TRBV6-6 and TRBJ1-4; 10 bases match TRBD1. The CDR3 is 13 residues long. In germline, CDR1 is MNHNY, CDR2 SVGAGI (reference sequence). Trimming took 9 bases from V and 8 from J; bases not matched to a gene: 6. The CDR3 region has the DNA TGTGCCAGTCGACAGGGGGCGAGCGAAAAACTGTTTTTT. Amino acids: CASRQGASEKLFF.

The chain employs TRBV6-5 and TRBJ1-1; D not certain. The CDR3 extends over 14 amino acids. Between the trimmed V and J ends, which lost 3 bases and 0 bases, there was a span of 8 bases. Germline CDR1 reads MNHEY; CDR2 reads SVGAGI. CDR3 nucleotide sequence: TGTGCCAGCAGTTATAGCGCCTTGAACACTGAAGCTTTCTTT. It yields the protein CASSYSALNTEAFF.

The rearrangement links TRBV5-6 to TRBJ1-3; D unresolved. Germline V gene data show CDR1 as SGHDT and CDR2 as YYEEEE. V gave up 2 bases and J gave up 0 bases, with 9 bases separating them. This CDR3 comprises 15 residues. CDR3 DNA: TGTGCCAGCAGCTTTTTGACACTCTCTGGAAACACCATATATTTT. Protein sequence: CASSFLTLSGNTIYF.

This sequence joins TRBV28 and TRBJ1-1; D gene unclear. V was cut by 6 bases and J by 8 bases, with 10 bases left in between. Germline V gene lookup returns CDR1 MDHEN and CDR2 SYDVKM. The length of the CDR3 is 11 residues. The CDR3 DNA is TGTGCCAGCAGCCCACCGGGGGAAGCTTTCTTT. Amino acids: CASSPPGEAFF.

For this clone: One junction end disagrees with the germline gene, perhaps due to a read error. V and J are TRBV29-1 and TRBJ1-2; unclear D gene. The germline V gene encodes CDR1 SQVTM and CDR2 ANQGSEA. The CDR3 spans 12 residues. This CDR3 is CIVDLSGYGYTF. The DNA of the CDR3 is TGCATCGTTGACTTGAGCGGGTATGGCTACACCTTC.

The rearrangement uses TRBV7-2 and TRBJ1-2; 10 bases align to TRBD1. CDR1 is SGHTA and CDR2 is FQGNSA in the germline V gene. The CDR3 consists of 16 residues. V lost 1 base to trimming and J lost 0 bases; unmatched junction nucleotides: 2. The CDR3 sequence: CASSLGGQGPNYGYTF. For the CDR3, the DNA is TGTGCCAGCAGCTTAGGGGGACAGGGGCCTAACTATGGCTACACCTTC. The variable domain in full, with the rest retrieved from reference TRBV7-2 and TRBJ1-2, is GAGVSQSPSNKVTEKGKDVELRCDPISGHTALYWYRQSLGQGLEFLIYFQGNSAPDKSGLPSDRFSAERTGGSVSTLTIQRTQQEDSAVYLCASSLGGQGPNYGYTFGSGTRLTVV.

The chain has TRBV5-1 and TRBJ1-2; a possible D gene is TRBD1 (5 bases). V was shortened by 0 bases and J by 4 bases, with 10 bases between the two germline ends. From germline, CDR1 is SGHRS and CDR2 YFSETQ. CDR3 length equals 14 residues. The DNA for the CDR3 is TGCGCCAGCAGCTTGGAAGCCCAGGGCTATGGCTACACCTTC. Amino acid sequence: CASSLEAQGYGYTF.

The chain carries TRBV4-3 and TRBJ1-4; D uncertain. The CDR3 length is 14 residues. Germline values: CDR1 LGHNA, CDR2 YSLEER. V was clipped by 2 bases and J by 4 bases, with 8 bases between them. CDR3 DNA sequence: TGCGCCAGCAGCCAACGCCTCGGTAATGAAAAACTGTTTTTT. Its translation: CASSQRLGNEKLFF.

This chain connects TRBV6-1 to TRBJ1-1, with 7 bases fitting TRBD1. Germline V CDR1 and CDR2: MNHNS, SASEGT. The CDR3 is 14 amino acids. V dropped 4 bases and J dropped 5; count of bases not matched to a gene: 7. The chain's CDR3 is CASSGQTGYTEAFF. The CDR3 DNA is TGTGCCAGCAGTGGACAGACAGGGTATACTGAAGCTTTCTTT.

The chain uses TRBV4-2 and TRBJ2-1; 8 positions match TRBD2. The CDR3 length is 20 residues. Germline CDR1 reads LGHNA; CDR2 reads YNFKEQ. The junction had 24 bases not matched to a gene; V was cut back by 4 bases and J by 7 bases. CDR3: CASSRLIDGKGGGQGNEQFF. The DNA for the CDR3 is TGTGCCAGCAGCCGACTAATCGACGGGAAGGGCGGGGGGCAGGGGAATGAGCAGTTCTTC.

For the CDR3, the DNA is TGTGCCAGCAGCTTAGGCGGGACGGAGAACTATGGCTACACCTTC. Protein sequence: CASSLGGTENYGYTF. The rearrangement uses TRBV7-2 and TRBJ1-2; perhaps TRBD1 as D (5 bases). The V end lost 1 base, the J end lost 2 bases, and 11 bases lay between the germline ends. The CDR3 sequence is 15 residues long. Germline CDR1 and CDR2: SGHTA and FQGNSA.

The chain couples TRBV2 to TRBJ1-5; D gene uncertain. There are 13 residues in the CDR3. Trimming left V 4 bases short and J 5 bases short, with 9 bases between. Germline V lookup: CDR1 SNHLY, CDR2 FYNNEI. CDR3 amino acids: CASSAGVDQPQHF. Written as DNA, the CDR3 is TGTGCCAGCAGTGCCGGGGTAGATCAGCCCCAGCATTTT.

V and J are TRBV19 and TRBJ1-5, with D unresolved. Trimming shortened V by 0 bases and J by 5 bases, and 8 bases separated the two germline ends. Germline assignment: CDR1 LNHDA and CDR2 SQIVND (reference sequence). The CDR3 runs 14 residues. The CDR3, as DNA: TGTGCCAGTAGTATAGAGGGAGCACATCAGCCCCAGCATTTT. This gives the protein CASSIEGAHQPQHF.

This chain uses TRBV29-1 with TRBJ1-2; weak D call: TRBD1 (5 bases). V gave up 4 bases and J gave up 6 bases, with 18 bases separating them. CDR3 length equals 14 residues. Germline CDR1 reads SQVTM; CDR2 reads ANQGSEA. DNA of the CDR3: TGCAGCGTTGCGAGGTGGGGGGTTTCAGATGGCTACACCTTC. Protein: CSVARWGVSDGYTF.

The gene calls are TRBV13 and TRBJ2-7; the match to TRBD2 covers 11 bases. The CDR3 covers 19 residues. The ends lost 2 bases at V and 2 bases at J; junction bases unmatched: 14. The germline V gene encodes CDR1 PRHDT and CDR2 FYEKMQ (reference sequence). CDR3 bases: TGTGCCAGCAGCTTATTTAGCGTACTAGCGGGGGATGTCGCCTACGAGCAGTACTTC. It is translated as CASSLFSVLAGDVAYEQYF.

The chain joins TRBV4-3 to TRBJ1-6; 7 bases agree with TRBD1. Germline assignment: CDR1 LGHNA and CDR2 YSLEER. Trimming removed 2 bases from V and 8 bases from J; junction bases left unmatched: 6. This CDR3 is built from 15 residues. This chain's CDR3 is CASSQNTGDDSPLHF. Here the CDR3 DNA reads TGCGCCAGCAGCCAAAATACAGGGGACGATTCACCCCTCCACTTT.

The J gene is TRBJ2-2, the V gene TRBV7-2, with a tentative D call TRBD2 (5 bases). Germline-derived CDR1 and CDR2 are SGHTA and FQGNSA. V gave up 5 bases and J gave up 6 bases, with 22 bases separating them. The CDR3 spans 17 residues. The CDR3 bases are TGTGCCAGCAGCCCACCCACCGCCCGGGGAAGGTCCGGGGAGCTGTTTTTT. Encoded protein: CASSPPTARGRSGELFF.

This chain connects TRBV15 to TRBJ2-5, with a weak D call TRBD2 (6 bases). The germline V gene encodes CDR1 LNHNV and CDR2 YYDKDF (reference sequence). Trimming removed 1 base from V and 0 bases from J, with 12 bases in between. The CDR3 runs to 16 residues. The CDR3 DNA reads TGTGCCACCAGCAGAGTAGGATCGGGGGACCAAGAGACCCAGTACTTC. It encodes CATSRVGSGDQETQYF. The full variable domain, rest sourced from reference TRBV15 and TRBJ2-5, is DAMVIQNPRYQVTQFGKPVTLSCSQTLNHNVMYWYQQKSSQAPKLLFHYYDKDFNNEADTPDNFQSRRPNTSFCFLDIRSPGLGDTAMYLCATSRVGSGDQETQYFGPGTRLLVL.

This rearrangement joins TRBV7-6 to TRBJ2-6; 9 positions match TRBD1. The CDR3 spans 16 residues. Germline V CDR1 and CDR2: SGHVS, FNYEAQ. The trim removed 5 bases at V and 4 bases at J, leaving 6 bases unmatched. Written as DNA, the CDR3 is TGTGCCAGCAGCCTCTCACAGGGGGCCGGGGCCAACGTCCTGACTTTC. Protein: CASSLSQGAGANVLTF.

The CDR3: CASGLRGSGNTIYF. For the CDR3, the DNA is TGTGCTAGTGGTTTGCGGGGTTCCGGAAACACCATATATTTT. The J gene is TRBJ1-3, the V gene TRBV12-5, with D hard to call. CDR1 is LGHNT and CDR2 is FRNRAP in the germline V gene. The V end lost 2 bases, the J end lost 4 bases, and 9 bases lay between the germline ends. The CDR3 extends over 14 amino acids.

The rearrangement links TRBV6-5 to TRBJ2-1; D might be TRBD2 (5 bases). Between the trimmed V and J ends, which lost 5 bases and 6 bases, there was a span of 14 bases. Germline V lookup: CDR1 MNHEY, CDR2 SVGAGI. This CDR3 has 14 residues. The CDR3 sequence: CASSPGKGSNEQFF. The CDR3 bases are TGTGCCAGCAGTCCCGGGAAAGGGAGCAATGAGCAGTTCTTC.

This chain uses TRBV11-1 with TRBJ2-4, with D uncertain. This CDR3 contains 13 residues. Germline lookup yields CDR1 SGHAT and CDR2 FQDESV (reference sequence). Deletions cut 0 bases from V and 5 bases from J, with 5 bases between. This CDR3 reads CASSLAEENIQYF. The CDR3 DNA follows: TGTGCCAGCAGCTTAGCAGAGGAAAACATTCAGTACTTC.

CDR3 sequence (DNA): TGTGCCAGCAGCTTAGCGTCGGTTGGTGAGCAGTACTTC. This encodes CASSLASVGEQYF. The rearrangement joins TRBV7-9 to TRBJ2-7; no firm D call. CDR1 and CDR2 (germline): SEHNR, FQNEAQ (reference sequence). The V gene lost 0 bases and the J gene lost 7 bases, with 10 bases spanning the gap. The CDR3 runs to 13 residues.

The V call is TRBV5-6, the J call TRBJ1-2, with 7 nucleotides matching TRBD1. V lost 4 bases, J lost 13 bases, and 7 bases stayed unmatched. This CDR3 has 11 amino acids. Germline assignment: CDR1 SGHDT and CDR2 YYEEEE. The CDR3 DNA is TGTGCCAGCAGCGAGACAGGGTTAACCACCTTC. Its protein is CASSETGLTTF.

CDR3 DNA: TGTGCCAGCAGCTTTGGGACAGGCGAGCAGTACGTC. This codes for CASSFGTGEQYV. The rearrangement uses TRBV5-4 and TRBJ2-7, with 8 bases aligning to TRBD1. Per the germline V gene, CDR1 is SGHNT and CDR2 is YYREEE (reference sequence). There are 12 residues in the CDR3. Trimming took 2 bases from V and 6 from J; bases not matched to a gene: 1.

This sequence joins TRBV4-2 and TRBJ2-5; TRBD1 agrees at 8 bases. V shed 4 bases, J shed 4 bases, and the junction held 2 bases outside the gene matches. Germline lookup yields CDR1 LGHNA and CDR2 YNFKEQ. The CDR3 spans 13 residues. The CDR3: CASSRGTGETQYF. The CDR3 DNA reads TGTGCCAGCAGCCGAGGGACAGGAGAGACCCAGTACTTC.

The CDR3 sequence is CASSPGTVGTEAFF. CDR3 bases: TGCGCCAGCAGCCCCGGGACAGTGGGCACTGAAGCTTTCTTT. The gene calls are TRBV5-1 and TRBJ1-1; 7 nucleotides line up with TRBD1. CDR3 length: 14 residues. Germline V gives CDR1 SGHRS, CDR2 YFSETQ. V gave up 4 bases and J gave up 4 bases; unmatched junction bases: 7. The full variable domain, its missing parts supplied by reference TRBV5-1 and TRBJ1-1, is KAGVTQTPRYLIKTRGQQVTLSCSPISGHRSVSWYQQTPGQGLQFLFEYFSETQRNKGNFPGRFSGRQFSNSRSEMNVSTLELGDSALYLCASSPGTVGTEAFFGQGTRLTVV.

Details on this clone: The same CDR3 can be traced to other DNA sequences in this sample. The V call is TRBV4-2, the J call TRBJ2-7; TRBD2 matches at 8 bases. V dropped 0 bases and J dropped 0; count of bases not matched to a gene: 4. This CDR3 region has 16 residues. Germline-derived CDR1 and CDR2 are LGHNA and YNFKEQ. The DNA for the CDR3 is TGTGCCAGCAGCCAAGAAGCGGGGGCCTTCTCCTACGAGCAGTACTTC. It yields the protein CASSQEAGAFSYEQYF.

The J gene is TRBJ1-2, the V gene TRBV7-9, with 7 bases that match TRBD1. The V gene's germline CDR1 is SEHNR and CDR2 FQNEAQ (reference sequence). This CDR3 has 13 amino acids. Losses at the gene ends were 5 bases for V and 6 bases for J; bases not matched to a gene: 6. CDR3 in DNA: TGTGCCAGCAGCCGACCAACAGGGGATGGCTACACCTTC. The encoded protein is CASSRPTGDGYTF.

The chain combines TRBV11-3 with TRBJ1-1, with D unclear. The germline V gene encodes CDR1 SGHNT and CDR2 YENEEA. The CDR3 totals 13 residues. V shed 3 bases and J shed 0 bases, with 5 bases lying between them. CDR3 in DNA: TGTGCCAGCAGCTTTAACATGAACACTGAAGCTTTCTTT. Its protein is CASSFNMNTEAFF.